These T cell receptor beta chains were read from a single sample in a study of CD8 T cells in Susac syndrome. TCRdb used MiXCR to reprocess the immunoSEQ multiplex PCR reads, holding one entry per CDR3 protein. The repertoire has 120,000 to 150,000 distinct CDR3 sequences, roughly 94% of them found once; the top ten carry 0.07% to 0.1%. Sequencing was performed on CD4+ T cells from PBMCs. The source of these receptors is a human donor in good health. The CDR3 runs from the conserved cysteine through the conserved F or W. D genes are given only for firm matches. Expanded clones are given a class, and other clones once, few, many or no size at all.

CASSQRTGVNTEAFF	TGTGCCAGCAGCCAACGAACAGGGGTAAACACTGAAGCTTTCTTT	TRBJ1-1	TRBD1	NA	TRBV3-1
CASTVDSLNGYTF	TGTGCCAGCACCGTGGACAGTCTTAATGGCTACACCTTC	TRBJ1-2	NA	NA	TRBV28
CASSQDSRDRVMGTGELFF	TGCGCCAGCAGCCAAGATTCCCGGGACAGGGTGATGGGAACCGGGGAGCTGTTTTTT	TRBJ2-2	TRBD1	NA	TRBV4-1
CSARSSGETQYF	TGCAGCGCTAGGAGTAGCGGAGAGACCCAGTACTTC	TRBJ2-5	NA	NA	TRBV20-1
CASSLQGRPGNTIYF	TGTGCCAGCAGTCTCCAGGGTCGGCCCGGAAACACCATATATTTT	TRBJ1-3	NA	NA	TRBV27
CASSSGGGQETQYF	TGTGCCAGCAGCTCTGGAGGGGGCCAAGAGACCCAGTACTTC	TRBJ2-5	NA	once	TRBV5-4
CASSSFSGRANNEQFF	TGTGCCAGTAGTTCCTTCAGCGGGAGGGCCAACAATGAGCAGTTCTTC	TRBJ2-1	TRBD2	NA	TRBV19
CASRSGWGGISGANVLTF	TGTGCCAGCAGATCGGGTTGGGGGGGGATCTCTGGGGCCAACGTCCTGACTTTC	TRBJ2-6	TRBD2	NA	TRBV2
CSVDQGSPPYGYTF	TGCAGCGTTGATCAGGGTTCCCCCCCCTATGGCTACACCTTC	TRBJ1-2	NA	NA	TRBV29-1
CASSPAAGGYEQYF	TGTGCCAGCAGCCCCGCTGCGGGAGGCTACGAGCAGTACTTC	TRBJ2-7	TRBD2	NA	TRBV7-6
CASSSGTGLGVSGNTIYF	TGTGCCAGCAGCTCCGGGACCGGCCTAGGGGTTTCTGGAAACACCATATATTTT	TRBJ1-3	NA	NA	TRBV5-4
CASSQPTGKGRPPYEQYF	TGCGCCAGCAGCCAGCCGACAGGGAAAGGGAGACCGCCGTACGAGCAGTACTTC	TRBJ2-7	TRBD1	NA	TRBV4-1
CASSPGQVNTEAFF	TGCGCCAGCAGCCCTGGACAGGTGAACACTGAAGCTTTCTTT	TRBJ1-1	TRBD1	NA	TRBV5-1
CASSPTSGLYNEQFF	TGTGCCAGCAGCCCAACTAGCGGGCTATACAATGAGCAGTTCTTC	TRBJ2-1	TRBD2	NA	TRBV6-6
CASSQDPSGRAQYF	TGTGCCAGCAGCCAAGACCCTAGCGGGAGAGCTCAGTACTTC	TRBJ2-5	TRBD2	NA	TRBV3-1
CASSPRTSGGNEQFF	TGTGCCAGCAGTCCAAGGACTAGCGGAGGAAATGAGCAGTTCTTC	TRBJ2-1	TRBD2	NA	TRBV27
CASSQDRGRAYNEQFF	TGTGCCAGCAGCCAAGATCGGGGGAGGGCCTACAATGAGCAGTTCTTC	TRBJ2-1	TRBD2	NA	TRBV3-1
CASSYFQGGETQYF	TGTGCCAGCAGTTACTTCCAGGGAGGAGAGACCCAGTACTTC	TRBJ2-5	NA	NA	TRBV6-5
CASSQVPGQASGANVLTF	TGCGCCAGCAGCCAAGTACCGGGCCAAGCTTCTGGGGCCAACGTCCTGACTTTC	TRBJ2-6	NA	NA	TRBV4-1
CASSYSLVAAKEKLFF	TGTGCCAGCAGTTACTCCTTGGTAGCAGCGAAAGAAAAACTGTTTTTT	TRBJ1-4	NA	NA	TRBV6-5
CSAPRAGGNYEQYF	TGCAGTGCGCCACGAGCGGGAGGGAATTACGAGCAGTACTTC	TRBJ2-7	TRBD2	NA	TRBV20-1
CASSKDVASGNTGELFF	NA	TRBJ2-2	NA	NA	TRBV21-1
CASSEGEFDTQYF	TGTGCCAGCAGTGAAGGGGAGTTCGATACGCAGTATTTT	TRBJ2-3	NA	NA	TRBV2
CASRLAASDEQFF	TGTGCCAGCAGACTAGCGGCGAGCGATGAGCAGTTCTTC	TRBJ2-1	TRBD2	NA	TRBV11-2
CASSSTSEGDIQYF	TGCGCCAGCAGCTCGACTAGCGAGGGGGACATTCAGTACTTC	TRBJ2-4	TRBD2	NA	TRBV5-1
CASSLRRLAGGVNEQFF	TGTGCCAGCAGCTTAAGGAGGCTAGCGGGAGGAGTCAATGAGCAGTTCTTC	TRBJ2-1	TRBD2	NA	TRBV11-2